The clone carrying this T cell receptor beta chain has a handful of counts. Antigen: not known. No patient escaped relapse after autologous stem cell transplantation, and brentuximab vedotin exposure varied. Trimming took 5 bases from V and 5 from J; bases not matched to a gene: 4. The CDR3 is 13 residues long. Germline V gene lookup returns CDR1 SEHNR and CDR2 FQNEAQ (reference sequence). The entry originates in a study of PD-1 blockade in classical Hodgkin lymphoma. Points from the study as a whole: Some patients began nivolumab under 1 year after ASCT. These patients were excluded from later analyses.

Produced via immunoSEQ multiplex PCR; TCRdb's table is partial and in-frame only. The sample has some 30,000 clones; less than 80% are singletons. Specimen: peripheral blood mononuclear cells (PBMCs), collected before the second cycle of nivolumab. The receptor comes from a human donor with classical Hodgkin lymphoma. The chain uses TRBV7-9 and TRBJ1-1; 8 bases map to TRBD1. CDR3 nucleotides: TGTGCCAGCAGCCATCGACAGGGGACTGAAGCTTTCTTT. This codes for CASSHRQGTEAFF.